Listed below are T cell receptor beta chains from one sample, sequenced in a study of metastatic and nonmetastatic thyroid tumors. TCRdb called clones again from the PCR reads with MiXCR. The repertoire consists of 25,000 to 30,000 clones, with approximately 15% occurring once and the leading ten covering approximately 3.6%. Material for sequencing was blood. These receptors were obtained from a female donor with papillary thyroid cancer or a benign thyroid nodule (not recorded which). Some clones in this sample may be carry-over from other donors' samples. Each CDR3 is given with its conserved first and last residue. A D gene is named only where the DNA matches it firmly. Expanded clones are given a class, and other clones once, few, many or no size at all.

j_gene | d_gene | abundance | v_gene | CDR3nt | CDR3aa
TRBJ2-1 | - | many | TRBV4-2 | TGTGCCAGCAGCCCCCGGGACAATGAGCAGTTCTTC | CASSPRDNEQFF
TRBJ2-7 | TRBD1 | - | TRBV12-3/TRBV12-4 | TGTGCCAGCAGTGCGCCCGGGACAGGGTACGATCAGTACTTC | CASSAPGTGYDQYF
TRBJ2-7 | TRBD1 | medium-sized | TRBV7-2 | TGTGCCAGCAGCCTGGGAGGGACAGGGGGCAACGAGCAGTACTTC | CASSLGGTGGNEQYF
TRBJ1-4 | - | medium-sized | TRBV4-3 | TGCGCCAGCAGCCAAGAAACAGGGTTGAGTGAAAAACTGTTTTTT | CASSQETGLSEKLFF
TRBJ2-7 | TRBD1 | many | TRBV6-6 | TGTGCCAGCAGTTACCAGGGACAGACCTACGAGCAGTACTTC | CASSYQGQTYEQYF
TRBJ2-7 | - | - | TRBV15 | TGTGCCACCAGCAGAGATATGTGGTTCTCCTACGAGCAGTACTTT | CATSRDMWFSYEQYF
TRBJ2-2 | TRBD1 | - | TRBV11-2 | TGTGCCAGCTGCTTAACCGGGACAGGGTTGTCGACCGGCGAGCTGTTTTTT | CASCLTGTGLSTGELFF
TRBJ2-3 | - | many | TRBV19 | TGTGCCAGTAGTATAGATCAGAGAGATACGCAGTATTTT | CASSIDQRDTQYF
TRBJ1-4 | - | many | TRBV3-1 | TGTGCCAGCAGCCAGGGCTGGGTTGCAACTAATGAAAAACTGTTTTTT | CASSQGWVATNEKLFF
TRBJ2-7 | - | many | TRBV14 | TGTGCCAGCAGCCAAGTTGGGGCAGGGGTGGACGAGCAGTACTTC | CASSQVGAGVDEQYF
TRBJ2-3 | TRBD1 | many | TRBV9 | TGTGCCAGCAGCGCTACGGGACAGGGGTGGGATACGCAGTATTTT | CASSATGQGWDTQYF